This entry lists 25 T cell receptor beta chains sequenced from one sample in a study of T cell changes during pregnancy in multiple sclerosis. Only in-frame clones appear in the TCRdb table, and some are missing; sequencing was by immunoSEQ multiplex PCR. The sample records some 60,000 clones, around 93% being singletons. Here the sequenced sample was peripheral blood, taken in the second trimester of pregnancy. These receptors were obtained from a female donor in good health, enrolled as a control in a pregnancy study.

J is TRBJ2-1 and V is TRBV5-1, with TRBD2 identical over 12 bases. CDR3 size: 18 residues. Germline-derived CDR1 and CDR2 are SGHRS and YFSETQ. With V trimmed by 6 bases and J by 3 bases, 13 bases remained unmatched. The CDR3 DNA sequence: TGCGCCAGCATGGAGGCACTAGCGGGAGGACTCTACTACAATGAGCAGTTCTTC. This gives the protein CASMEALAGGLYYNEQFF.

This clone has only one observation. The chain has TRBV6-5 and TRBJ1-2; TRBD1 might be the D (6 bases). The CDR3 consists of 15 residues. Looked up from germline, CDR1 is MNHEY and CDR2 is SVGAGI. The germline V and J ends were trimmed by 2 bases and 0 bases, with 10 bases remaining between them. CDR3 amino acids: CASSYGPGANYGYTF. CDR3 in DNA: TGTGCCAGCAGTTACGGGCCAGGGGCTAACTATGGCTACACCTTC.

V and J are TRBV6-5 and TRBJ2-1, with D possibly TRBD2 on 6 matching bases. Germline assignment: CDR1 MNHEY and CDR2 SVGAGI. This CDR3 spans 15 amino acids. The germline V and J ends were trimmed by 2 bases and 4 bases, with 12 bases remaining between them. CDR3 residues: CASSYEGGGYNEQFF. The CDR3 bases are TGTGCCAGCAGTTACGAGGGAGGTGGGTACAATGAGCAGTTCTTC.

V and J are TRBV28 and TRBJ2-1; 7 bases align to TRBD1. V lost 7 bases to trimming and J lost 2 bases; unmatched junction nucleotides: 11. The CDR3 runs to 16 residues. The germline V gene encodes CDR1 MDHEN and CDR2 SYDVKM. In DNA form, the CDR3 reads TGTGCCAGCATCACAACCCGGGACAGTACCTACAATGAGCAGTTCTTC. Protein sequence: CASITTRDSTYNEQFF.

This chain uses TRBV5-8 with TRBJ1-2, with TRBD1 as a possible D gene (6 bases). The CDR3 runs 13 residues. With 9 bases removed from V and 0 bases from J, the gap between germline ends came to 12 bases. Germline CDR1 reads SGHTS; CDR2 reads YDEGEE. Here the CDR3 DNA reads TGTGCCACGAGACAGGAAACTAACTATGGCTACACCTTC. This encodes CATRQETNYGYTF.

This chain connects TRBV11-3 to TRBJ2-1, with D hard to call. The ends were cut back, 1 base at V and 3 bases at J, with 13 bases in the middle. CDR3 length: 16 residues. The germline V gene encodes CDR1 SGHNT and CDR2 YENEEA. The CDR3 loop reads CASSLGGSAHYNEQFF. The CDR3 DNA reads TGTGCCAGCAGCTTAGGAGGAAGCGCACACTACAATGAGCAGTTCTTC.

V gene TRBV4-1 combines with J gene TRBJ2-1; D is perhaps TRBD1 (6 bases). CDR1 and CDR2 (germline): MGHRA, YSYEKL. This CDR3 is 15 amino acids long. Trimming left V 4 bases short and J 3 bases short, with 13 bases between. CDR3 region: CASSLIQDSYNEQFF. The CDR3 coding sequence is TGCGCCAGCAGCCTCATCCAGGACAGCTACAATGAGCAGTTCTTC.

The V and J genes are TRBV4-2 and TRBJ2-1; 7 bases match TRBD2. The CDR3 is made up of 16 amino acids. Looked up from germline, CDR1 is LGHNA and CDR2 is YNFKEQ. J lost 3 bases, V lost 1 base, and 6 bases had no gene match. The CDR3 is CASSQGFGDYYNEQFF. The CDR3 coding sequence is TGTGCCAGCAGCCAAGGGTTTGGGGACTACTACAATGAGCAGTTCTTC.

The gene calls are TRBV30 and TRBJ1-3; D ambiguous. The ends were cut back, 2 bases at V and 6 bases at J, with 23 bases in the middle. From germline, CDR1 is GTSNPN and CDR2 SVGIG (reference sequence). The CDR3 runs 17 residues. CDR3 residues: CAWSPPLGVQSPNTIYF. The CDR3 region has the DNA TGTGCCTGGAGTCCACCTCTGGGAGTCCAGTCTCCAAACACCATATATTTT.

The chain employs TRBV5-5 and TRBJ1-5, with a weak D call TRBD1 (5 bases). Germline V lookup: CDR1 SGHKS, CDR2 YYEKEE (reference sequence). This CDR3 spans 14 amino acids. V gave up 1 base and J gave up 5 bases, with 10 bases separating them. The CDR3 sequence is CASSLFDSYQPQHF. The CDR3 DNA reads TGTGCCAGCAGCTTGTTCGACAGTTATCAGCCCCAGCATTTT.

This chain uses TRBV10-3 with TRBJ2-5, with 9 bases lining up with TRBD2. CDR1 ENHRY and CDR2 SYGVKD come from the germline V gene. The CDR3 covers 15 residues. Trimming removed 4 bases from V and 4 bases from J; junction bases left unmatched: 7. The CDR3, as DNA: TGTGCCATCAGTGCTCAGCGGGGGGAGGGAGAGACCCAGTACTTC. Its protein is CAISAQRGEGETQYF.

V usage is TRBV9 and J usage is TRBJ2-2; TRBD2 agrees at 10 bases. Per the germline V gene, CDR1 is SGDLS and CDR2 is YYNGEE. V was clipped by 4 bases and J by 0 bases; unmatched bases: 15. The length of the CDR3 is 20 residues. This CDR3 reads CASSLRGVAGGPSNTGELFF. The CDR3 region has the DNA TGTGCCAGCAGCCTTCGGGGTGTAGCGGGGGGCCCCTCGAACACCGGGGAGCTGTTTTTT.

This clone appeared a single time. CDR3 loop: CASSTQGYEQYF. The CDR3 nucleotides are TGTGCCAGCAGTACGCAGGGCTACGAGCAGTACTTC. The chain carries TRBV27 and TRBJ2-7; TRBD1 is a possible D gene (5 bases). Germline lookup yields CDR1 MNHEY and CDR2 SMNVEV (reference sequence). V lost 5 bases to trimming and J lost 3 bases, with 8 bases between them. The CDR3 contains 12 residues.

The table lists this clone with a count of one. V is TRBV30 and J is TRBJ1-3; D gene unclear. From germline, CDR1 is GTSNPN and CDR2 SVGIG (reference sequence). CDR3 length: 14 amino acids. V was clipped by 1 base and J by 2 bases, with 9 bases between them. This CDR3 is CAWSEEAAGNTIYF. In nucleotides, the CDR3 is TGTGCCTGGAGTGAGGAGGCGGCTGGAAACACCATATATTTT.

The gene calls are TRBV4-3 and TRBJ2-1, with 10 bases matching TRBD2. CDR1 and CDR2 from the germline V gene are LGHNA and YSLEER. This CDR3 region has 16 residues. The V segment lost 0 bases and the J segment 6 bases; nucleotides outside the gene matches: 5. The CDR3 region has the DNA TGCGCCAGCAGCCAAGACCTGGCTAGCGGGAGCAATGAGCAGTTCTTC. It is translated as CASSQDLASGSNEQFF.

The V call is TRBV2, the J call TRBJ2-7; maybe TRBD1 (5 bases). CDR3 length: 18 residues. The germline V gene has CDR1 SNHLY and CDR2 FYNNEI. V lost 8 bases to trimming and J lost 3 bases, with 29 bases between them. The chain's CDR3 is CASVGLQARLSLDYEQYF. The DNA for the CDR3 is TGTGCCAGCGTGGGGCTACAGGCCCGGCTGTCCCTAGACTACGAGCAGTACTTC.

The V and J genes are TRBV6-1 and TRBJ2-4; D possibly corresponds to TRBD2 (6 bases). This CDR3 comprises 14 residues. Germline V gene data show CDR1 as MNHNS and CDR2 as SASEGT. Trimming cost V 3 bases and J 15 bases, with 21 bases left between them. For the CDR3, the DNA is TGTGCCAGCAGTGACCAATACCCGGGAGCCGCTCGGTACTTC. Translating gives CASSDQYPGAARYF.

The J gene is TRBJ2-2, the V gene TRBV19; 7 nucleotides line up with TRBD1. V trimming: 0 bases; J trimming: 5 bases; junction bases outside the gene matches: 9. CDR3 length: 17 residues. CDR1 is LNHDA, CDR2 SQIVND, per germline (reference sequence). In DNA, the CDR3 is TGTGCCAGTAGTATAGATCTCGAGACAGGGTCTACCGGGGAGCTGTTTTTT. Its protein product is CASSIDLETGSTGELFF.

This rearrangement joins TRBV6-4 to TRBJ2-5; maybe TRBD2 (7 bases). Trimming shortened V by 0 bases and J by 7 bases, and 9 bases separated the two germline ends. The V gene's germline CDR1 is MRHNA and CDR2 SNTAGT. The CDR3 consists of 13 residues. The CDR3 sequence is CASSDSRGGTQYF. In DNA form, the CDR3 reads TGTGCCAGCAGTGACTCGAGGGGGGGGACCCAGTACTTC.

The chain couples TRBV5-1 to TRBJ2-3; D remains unclear. This CDR3 spans 15 amino acids. V gave up 1 base and J gave up 0 bases, with 9 bases separating them. Germline V lookup: CDR1 SGHRS, CDR2 YFSETQ. In nucleotides, the CDR3 is TGCGCCAGCAGCTTGCTACCGGAGAGCACAGATACGCAGTATTTT. Protein: CASSLLPESTDTQYF.

The chain couples TRBV7-2 to TRBJ2-3; D not resolved. Trimming cost V 1 base and J 0 bases, with 8 bases left between them. Looked up from germline, CDR1 is SGHTA and CDR2 is FQGNSA. The CDR3 runs to 15 residues. The CDR3: CASSLEALSTDTQYF. DNA for the CDR3: TGTGCCAGCAGCTTAGAAGCCCTTAGCACAGATACGCAGTATTTT.

The table lists this clone with a count of one. The chain joins TRBV7-9 to TRBJ1-5; D ambiguous. Germline V gene lookup returns CDR1 SEHNR and CDR2 FQNEAQ (reference sequence). Trimming took 5 bases from V and 6 from J, leaving 11 bases between them. This CDR3 is built from 13 residues. Here the CDR3 reads CASSATSGQPQHF. The CDR3 bases are TGTGCCAGCAGCGCCACCTCAGGTCAGCCCCAGCATTTT.

The V call is TRBV15, the J call TRBJ2-5, with TRBD2 matching over 14 bases. Germline V gene lookup returns CDR1 LNHNV and CDR2 YYDKDF (reference sequence). Losses at the gene ends were 1 base for V and 2 bases for J; bases not matched to a gene: 12. The CDR3 totals 20 residues. In DNA, the CDR3 is TGTGCCACCAGCAGAGTTCAGGGACTAGCGGGAGATGGGGATCAAGAGACCCAGTACTTC. Translating it yields CATSRVQGLAGDGDQETQYF.

This chain joins TRBV2 and TRBJ1-4, with D possibly matching TRBD1 (5 bases). Germline V CDR1 and CDR2: SNHLY, FYNNEI. The CDR3 covers 16 residues. The V and J ends lost 6 bases and 0 bases respectively, with 14 bases between them. CDR3 DNA: TGTGCCAGCAGCCTCAGGGACTCGGCAACTAATGAAAAACTGTTTTTT. This codes for CASSLRDSATNEKLFF.

This sequence joins TRBV5-8 and TRBJ1-4; D call uncertain. Per germline, CDR1 SGHTS and CDR2 YDEGEE. Deletions cut 3 bases from V and 4 bases from J, with 13 bases between. This CDR3 is 15 amino acids long. Written as DNA, the CDR3 is TGTGCCAGCAGCTCATACCGGGAGCTTAATGAAAAACTGTTTTTT. Translated, it gives CASSSYRELNEKLFF.